These T cell receptor beta chains were read from a single sample in a study of identical twins. Using its own MiXCR run on the 5' RACE reads, TCRdb lists one record per CDR3 protein. The table includes a few hundred thousand distinct CDR3 sequences, around a tenth detected once. This same sample was also taken into another study, of yellow fever vaccine responses in identical twins.

The material sequenced was PBMCs. The receptors come from a woman younger than 35 in good health. The CDR3 runs from the conserved cysteine through the conserved F or W. The D gene is left open where the match is weak. Size tells how often a clone was seen (once, few, many) or the class of an expanded clone, and some rows leave it out.

j_call clone_size d_call v_call cdr3_aa cdr3_nt
TRBJ1-1 - - TRBV7-9 CASSGSTRRNTEAFF TGTGCCAGCAGCGGATCGACAAGGCGGAACACTGAAGCTTTCTTT
TRBJ2-6 - TRBD1 TRBV6-5 CASSFIAGQGGSGANVLTF TGTGCCAGCAGTTTCATAGCGGGACAGGGGGGCTCTGGGGCCAACGTCCTGACTTTC
TRBJ1-2 - - TRBV14 CASSPQLTSLTYGYTF TGTGCCAGCAGCCCTCAGCTAACTAGCCTTACCTATGGCTACACCTTC
TRBJ2-7 few TRBD1 TRBV12-3/TRBV12-4 CASSLALDRNPYEQYF TGTGCCAGCAGTTTAGCGTTGGACAGGAACCCATACGAGCAGTACTTC
TRBJ2-1 many - TRBV5-1 CASSLTPGAENEQFF TGCGCCAGCAGCTTGACTCCAGGGGCGGAGAATGAGCAGTTCTTC
TRBJ2-5 - TRBD1 TRBV2 CASRSTGDLGTQYF TGTGCCAGCAGGTCAACAGGGGACCTGGGGACCCAGTACTTC
TRBJ2-2 - - TRBV15 CATSRDLGGGPTGELFF TGTGCCACCAGCAGAGATCTAGGGGGGGGGCCCACCGGGGAGCTGTTTTTT
TRBJ1-4 - - TRBV7-2 CASSLASGTNEKLFF TGTGCCAGCAGCTTAGCTTCAGGGACTAATGAAAAACTGTTTTTT
TRBJ2-7 - - TRBV6-2/TRBV6-3 CASSYPVEEQYF TGTGCCAGCAGTTACCCTGTGGAGGAGCAGTACTTC
TRBJ1-2 - - TRBV5-1 CASKFSTNYGYTF TGCGCCAGCAAGTTTTCGACTAACTATGGCTACACCTTC
TRBJ2-2 - - TRBV10-1 CASSESLGDINTGELFF TGCGCCAGCAGTGAGTCGCTCGGGGACATTAACACCGGGGAGCTGTTTTTT
TRBJ1-4 - TRBD1 TRBV29-1 CSVKPGQFGEKLFF TGCAGCGTGAAGCCGGGACAGTTCGGTGAAAAACTGTTTTTT
TRBJ2-3 few - TRBV4-2 CASSQDGGRDTQYF TGTGCCAGCAGCCAAGATGGGGGGCGGGATACGCAGTATTTT